The sample holds a few counts of the clone carrying this T cell receptor beta chain. The data belong to a study of blood T cell repertoires in COVID-19. As for the study in general: COVID-19 samples, acute and convalescent, were from the United States, Italy and Spain.

In the source study's methods: Estimated nucleated cell counts came from reference gene primer amplification. Repertoires were generated with immunoSEQ multiplex PCR, while TCRdb's copy carries only in-frame clones and drops some. D and trimming come from the DNA, and the V and J calls and clone size come from that table. The table has 90,000 or so clones, 90% seen once; the top ten hold approximately 4%. Germline V CDR1 and CDR2: MNHEY, SVGEGT. CDR3 length: 17 residues. J was trimmed by 3 bases and V by 2 bases; bases with no gene match: 6. This sequence was found in an elderly woman with active or convalescent COVID-19. The rearrangement links TRBV6-2 or TRBV6-3 to TRBJ2-7; 14 bases are a match to TRBD2. Specimen: peripheral blood. This chain's CDR3 is CASSYLGTSGSDYEQYF. CDR3 nucleotides: TGTGCCAGCAGTTACCTCGGGACTAGCGGGAGCGACTACGAGCAGTACTTC.